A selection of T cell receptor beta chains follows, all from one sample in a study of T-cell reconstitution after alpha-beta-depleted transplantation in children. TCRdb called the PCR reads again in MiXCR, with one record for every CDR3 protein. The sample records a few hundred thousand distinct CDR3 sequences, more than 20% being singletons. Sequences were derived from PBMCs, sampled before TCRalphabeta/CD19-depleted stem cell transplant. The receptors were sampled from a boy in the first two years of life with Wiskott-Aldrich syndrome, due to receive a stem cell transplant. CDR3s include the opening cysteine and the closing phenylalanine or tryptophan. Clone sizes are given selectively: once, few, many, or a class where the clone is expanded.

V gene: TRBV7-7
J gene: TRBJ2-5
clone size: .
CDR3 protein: CASSHIVSGEETQYF

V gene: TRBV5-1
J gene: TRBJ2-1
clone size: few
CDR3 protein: CASSGDPTTEQFF

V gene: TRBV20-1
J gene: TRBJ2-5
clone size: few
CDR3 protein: CRAGGGAAWGYF

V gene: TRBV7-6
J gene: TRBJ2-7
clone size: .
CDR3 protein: CASSPGIFTYEQYF

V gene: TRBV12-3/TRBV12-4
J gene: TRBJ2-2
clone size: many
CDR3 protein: CASSLSSNTGELFF

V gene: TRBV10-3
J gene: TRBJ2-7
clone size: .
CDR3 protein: CASQLAGTTYEQYF

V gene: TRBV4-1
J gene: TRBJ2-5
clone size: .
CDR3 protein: CASSQDPAGGSETQYF

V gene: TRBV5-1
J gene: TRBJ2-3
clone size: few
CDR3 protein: CASSYRTRGGPDTQYF

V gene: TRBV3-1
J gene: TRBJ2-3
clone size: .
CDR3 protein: CASSQEASGRADTQYF

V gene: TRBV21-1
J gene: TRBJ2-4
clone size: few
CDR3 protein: CASSESGFRGAKNIQYF

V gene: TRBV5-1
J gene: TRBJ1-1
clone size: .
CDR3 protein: CASSLRSTGMLNTEAFF

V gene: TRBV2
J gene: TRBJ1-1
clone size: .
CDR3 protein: CASSEQGGGTEAFF

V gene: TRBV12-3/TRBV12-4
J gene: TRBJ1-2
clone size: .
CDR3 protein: CASSSLPTGNYGYTF

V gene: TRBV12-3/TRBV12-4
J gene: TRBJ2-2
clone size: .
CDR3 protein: CASRQSQGALTGELFF

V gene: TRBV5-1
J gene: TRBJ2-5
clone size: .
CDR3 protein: CASSLVIASTLKETQYF

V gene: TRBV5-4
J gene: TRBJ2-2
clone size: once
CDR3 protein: CAISLELAGGSSNTGELFF

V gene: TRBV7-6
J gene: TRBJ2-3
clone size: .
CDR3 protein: CASSLARGTYPSSTDTQYF

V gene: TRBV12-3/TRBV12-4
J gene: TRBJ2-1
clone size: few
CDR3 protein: CATSLDYNEQFF

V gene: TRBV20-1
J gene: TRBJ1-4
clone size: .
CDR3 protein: CSASGQGDEKLFF

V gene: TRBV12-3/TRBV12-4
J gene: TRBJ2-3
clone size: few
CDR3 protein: CASSLDSGRAGTDTQYF

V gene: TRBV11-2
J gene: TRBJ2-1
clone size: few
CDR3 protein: CASSLFGVDEQFF

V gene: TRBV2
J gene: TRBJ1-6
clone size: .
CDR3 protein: CASSDGGSSPLHF

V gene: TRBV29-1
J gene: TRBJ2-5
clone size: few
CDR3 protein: CSVINTRRSWVEETQYF

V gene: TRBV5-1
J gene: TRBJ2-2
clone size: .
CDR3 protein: CASSPGRHTGELFF